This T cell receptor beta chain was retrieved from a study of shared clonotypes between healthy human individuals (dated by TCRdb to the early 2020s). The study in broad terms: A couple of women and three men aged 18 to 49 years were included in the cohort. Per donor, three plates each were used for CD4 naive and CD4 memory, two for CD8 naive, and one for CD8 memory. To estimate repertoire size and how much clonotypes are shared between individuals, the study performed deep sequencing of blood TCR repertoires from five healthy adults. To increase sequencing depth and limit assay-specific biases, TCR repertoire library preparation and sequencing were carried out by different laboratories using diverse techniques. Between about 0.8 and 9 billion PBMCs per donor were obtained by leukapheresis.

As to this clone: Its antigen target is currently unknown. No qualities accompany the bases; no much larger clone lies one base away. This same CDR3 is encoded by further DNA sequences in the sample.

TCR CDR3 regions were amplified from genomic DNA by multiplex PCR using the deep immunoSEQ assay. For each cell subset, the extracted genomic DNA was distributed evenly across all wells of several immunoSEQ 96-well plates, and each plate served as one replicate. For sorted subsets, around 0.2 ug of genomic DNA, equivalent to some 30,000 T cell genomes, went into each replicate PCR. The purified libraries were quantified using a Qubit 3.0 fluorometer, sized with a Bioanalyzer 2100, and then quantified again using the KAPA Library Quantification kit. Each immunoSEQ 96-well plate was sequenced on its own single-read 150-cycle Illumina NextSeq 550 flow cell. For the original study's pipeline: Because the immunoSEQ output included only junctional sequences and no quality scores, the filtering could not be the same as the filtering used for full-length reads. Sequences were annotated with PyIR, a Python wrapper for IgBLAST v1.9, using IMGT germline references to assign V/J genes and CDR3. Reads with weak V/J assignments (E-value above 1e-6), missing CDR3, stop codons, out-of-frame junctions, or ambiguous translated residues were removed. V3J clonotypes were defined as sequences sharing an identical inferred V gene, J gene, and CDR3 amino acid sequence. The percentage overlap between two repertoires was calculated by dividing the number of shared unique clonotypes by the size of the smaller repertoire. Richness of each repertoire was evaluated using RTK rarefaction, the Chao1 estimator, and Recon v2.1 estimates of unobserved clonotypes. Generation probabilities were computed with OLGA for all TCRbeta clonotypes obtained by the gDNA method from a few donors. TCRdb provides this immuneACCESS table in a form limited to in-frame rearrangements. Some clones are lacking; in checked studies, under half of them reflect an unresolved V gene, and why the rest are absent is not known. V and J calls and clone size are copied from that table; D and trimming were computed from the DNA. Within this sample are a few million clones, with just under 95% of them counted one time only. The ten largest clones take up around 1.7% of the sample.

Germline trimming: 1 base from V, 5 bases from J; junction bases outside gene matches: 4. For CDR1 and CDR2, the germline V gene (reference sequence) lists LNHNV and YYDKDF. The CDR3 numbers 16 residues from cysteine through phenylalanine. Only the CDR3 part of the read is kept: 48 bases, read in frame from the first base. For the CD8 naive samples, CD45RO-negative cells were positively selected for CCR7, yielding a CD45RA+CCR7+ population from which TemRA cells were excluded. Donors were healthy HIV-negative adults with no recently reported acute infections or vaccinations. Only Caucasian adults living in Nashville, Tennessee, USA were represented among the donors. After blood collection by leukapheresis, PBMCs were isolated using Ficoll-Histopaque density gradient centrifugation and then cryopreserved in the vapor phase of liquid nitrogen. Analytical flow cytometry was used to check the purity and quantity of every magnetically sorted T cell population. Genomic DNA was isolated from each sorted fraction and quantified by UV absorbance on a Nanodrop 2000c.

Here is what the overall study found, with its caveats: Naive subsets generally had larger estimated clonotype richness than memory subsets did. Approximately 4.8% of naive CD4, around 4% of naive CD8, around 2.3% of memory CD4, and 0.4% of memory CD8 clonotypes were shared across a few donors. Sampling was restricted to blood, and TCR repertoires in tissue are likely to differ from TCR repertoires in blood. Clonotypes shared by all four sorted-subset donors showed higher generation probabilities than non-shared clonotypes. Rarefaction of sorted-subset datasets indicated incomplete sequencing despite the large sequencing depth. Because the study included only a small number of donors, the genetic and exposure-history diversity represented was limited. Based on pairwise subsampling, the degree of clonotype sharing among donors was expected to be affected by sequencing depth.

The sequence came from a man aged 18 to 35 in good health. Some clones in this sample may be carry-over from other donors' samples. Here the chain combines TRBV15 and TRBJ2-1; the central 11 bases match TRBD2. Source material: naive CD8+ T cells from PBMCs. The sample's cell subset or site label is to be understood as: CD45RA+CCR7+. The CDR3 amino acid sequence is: CATSRGVAGGDNEQFF. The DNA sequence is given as TGTGCCACCAGCAGAGGAGTAGCGGGAGGGGACAATGAGCAGTTCTTC.